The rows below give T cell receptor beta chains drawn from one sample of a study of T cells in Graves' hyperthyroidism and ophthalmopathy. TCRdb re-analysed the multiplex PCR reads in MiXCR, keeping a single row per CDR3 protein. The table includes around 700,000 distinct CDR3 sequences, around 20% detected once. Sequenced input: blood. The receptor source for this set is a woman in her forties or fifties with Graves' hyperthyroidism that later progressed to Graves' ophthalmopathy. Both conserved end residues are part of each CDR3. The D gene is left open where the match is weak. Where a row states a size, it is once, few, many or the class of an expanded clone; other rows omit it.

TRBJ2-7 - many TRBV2 CASTETPNESYEQYF TGTGCCAGCACCGAGACCCCAAACGAGTCCTACGAGCAGTACTTC
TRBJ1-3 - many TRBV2 CASNMGVSGNTIYF TGTGCCAGCAATATGGGGGTTTCTGGAAACACCATATATTTT
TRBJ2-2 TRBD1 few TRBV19 CASSIQQGIGELFF TGTGCCAGTAGTATACAACAGGGGATCGGGGAGCTGTTTTTT
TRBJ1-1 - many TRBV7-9 CASSFGDSEAFF TGTGCCAGCAGCTTTGGGGACTCTGAAGCTTTCTTT
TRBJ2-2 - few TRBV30 CAWSVWGRGDTGELFF TGTGCCTGGAGTGTTTGGGGGAGGGGGGACACCGGGGAGCTGTTTTTT
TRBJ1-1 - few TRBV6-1 CASGQRNTEAFF TGTGCCAGTGGACAGCGGAACACTGAAGCTTTCTTT
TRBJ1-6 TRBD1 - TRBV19 CASSIDRENSPLHF TGTGCCAGTAGTATCGACAGGGAAAATTCACCCCTCCACTTT
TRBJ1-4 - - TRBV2 CASSERPATNEKLFF TGTGCCAGCAGTGAAAGGCCAGCGACTAATGAAAAACTGTTTTTT
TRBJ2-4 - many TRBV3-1 CASSQDPGEDIQYF TGTGCCAGCAGCCAAGATCCAGGGGAGGACATTCAGTACTTC
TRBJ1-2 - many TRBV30 CAWSVRWGIHGYTF TGTGCCTGGAGTGTACGTTGGGGAATTCATGGCTACACCTTC
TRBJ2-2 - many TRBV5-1 CASTMPSAGELFF TGCGCCAGTACGATGCCGTCGGCCGGGGAGCTGTTTTTT
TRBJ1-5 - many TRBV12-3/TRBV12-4 CASSFRSGTNQPQHF TGTGCCAGCAGTTTTCGGTCAGGGACAAATCAGCCCCAGCATTTT
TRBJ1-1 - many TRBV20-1 CSAQVSSLNTEAFF TGCAGTGCTCAAGTCTCAAGCCTGAACACTGAAGCTTTCTTT
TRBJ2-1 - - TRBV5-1 CASQQESYNEQFF TGCGCTAGCCAACAGGAGTCCTACAATGAGCAGTTCTTC
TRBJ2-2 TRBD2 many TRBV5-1 CASSWAAGGYTGELFF TGCGCCAGCAGCTGGGCAGCGGGGGGATACACCGGGGAGCTGTTTTTT
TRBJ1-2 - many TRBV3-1 CASSQVRGEYGYTF TGTGCCAGCAGCCAAGTACGGGGGGAATACGGCTACACCTTC
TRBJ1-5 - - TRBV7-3 CASSFRTFRQPQHF TGTGCCAGCAGCTTTAGGACATTTCGTCAGCCCCAGCATTTT
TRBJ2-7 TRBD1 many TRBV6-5 CASSYGMTGTGGYEQYF TGTGCCAGCAGTTACGGGATGACCGGGACAGGGGGCTACGAGCAGTACTTC
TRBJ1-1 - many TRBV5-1 CASSPRIGENIVAFF TGCGCCAGCAGCCCAAGGATTGGCGAAAACATTGTGGCTTTCTTT
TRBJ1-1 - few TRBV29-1 CSVLVAGATEAFF TGCAGCGTCCTCGTTGCGGGGGCAACTGAAGCTTTCTTT
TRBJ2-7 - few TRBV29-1 CSVESGREGGTREQYF TGCAGCGTTGAATCTGGTCGTGAAGGAGGGACGCGGGAGCAGTACTTC
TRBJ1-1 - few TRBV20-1 CSASARGRANTEAFF TGCAGTGCTAGCGCACGGGGACGGGCGAACACTGAAGCTTTCTTT
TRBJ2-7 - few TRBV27 CATRTQLSYEQYF TGTGCCACCAGGACACAACTCTCCTACGAGCAGTACTTC
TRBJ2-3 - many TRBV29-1 CSVGRQGTDTQYF TGCAGCGTTGGTCGGCAGGGCACAGATACGCAGTATTTT
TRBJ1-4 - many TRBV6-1 CASSEFRLDNEKLFF TGTGCCAGCAGTGAATTTCGACTAGATAATGAAAAACTGTTTTTT
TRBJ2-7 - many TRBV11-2 CASSHRGGYEQYF TGTGCCAGCAGCCACCGAGGGGGCTACGAGCAGTACTTC
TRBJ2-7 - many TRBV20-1 CSARVGGRLTYEQYF TGCAGTGCTAGAGTAGGGGGACGACTCACCTACGAGCAGTACTTC
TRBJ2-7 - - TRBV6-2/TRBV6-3 CASSVGQGKVNSYEQYF TGTGCCAGCAGTGTGGGGCAGGGAAAGGTTAATTCCTACGAGCAGTACTTC
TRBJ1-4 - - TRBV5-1 CASSRGHSTNEKLFF TGCGCCAGCAGCCGAGGACACTCAACTAATGAAAAACTGTTTTTT
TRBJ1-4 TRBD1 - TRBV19 CASSPGQANEKLFF TGTGCCAGTAGCCCTGGACAGGCAAATGAAAAACTGTTTTTT
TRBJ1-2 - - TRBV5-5 CASSDISRPANYGYTF TGTGCCAGCTCGGACATCTCTAGACCAGCTAACTATGGCTACACCTTC
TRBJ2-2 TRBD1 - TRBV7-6 CASSLDWTGGELFF TGTGCCAGCAGCTTAGATTGGACAGGGGGGGAGCTGTTTTTT
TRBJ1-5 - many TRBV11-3 CASTQAWGQPQHF TGTGCCAGCACCCAAGCTTGGGGGCAGCCCCAGCATTTT
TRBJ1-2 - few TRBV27 CASSLRGTAGRYGYTF TGTGCCAGCAGTTTGAGGGGCACGGCAGGGCGGTATGGCTACACCTTC
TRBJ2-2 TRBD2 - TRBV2 CASSAGTSGGGALFF TGTGCCAGCAGCGCCGGGACTAGCGGGGGAGGTGCGCTGTTTTTT
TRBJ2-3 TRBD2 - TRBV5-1 CPSSLELAGVRDTQYF TGCCCCAGCAGCTTGGAACTAGCGGGGGTTAGAGATACGCAGTATTTT
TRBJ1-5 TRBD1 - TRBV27 CASSLKGALLAQHF TGTGCCAGCAGTTTAAAGGGGGCCCTTCTGGCCCAGCATTTT
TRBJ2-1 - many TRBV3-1 CASSQDYGGSYNEQFF TGTGCCAGCAGCCAAGATTACGGGGGCTCCTACAATGAGCAGTTCTTC
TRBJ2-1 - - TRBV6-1 CASSDGLDRLNEQFF TGTGCCAGCAGTGATGGTCTCGACAGATTAAATGAGCAGTTCTTC
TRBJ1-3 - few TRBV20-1 CSARSDASMGNTIYF TGCAGTGCTAGGTCAGACGCGAGCATGGGAAACACCATATATTTT
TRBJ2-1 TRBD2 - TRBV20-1 CSARAGLATFYNEQFF TGCAGTGCTAGAGCGGGACTAGCGACCTTCTACAATGAGCAGTTCTTC
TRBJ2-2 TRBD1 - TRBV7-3 CASSSYSGTGSGELFF TGTGCCAGCAGCTCCTATTCCGGGACAGGGTCCGGGGAGCTGTTTTTT
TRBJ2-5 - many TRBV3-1 CASSQAGLETQYF TGTGCCAGCAGCCAAGCGGGGCTGGAGACCCAGTACTTC
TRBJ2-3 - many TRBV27 CASSRAGGTPADTQYF TGTGCCAGCAGTCGCGCCGGGGGAACCCCCGCAGATACGCAGTATTTT
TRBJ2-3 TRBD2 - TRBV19 CASSIDRTSGGTDTQYF TGTGCCAGTAGTATAGATCGGACTAGCGGGGGCACAGATACGCAGTATTTT
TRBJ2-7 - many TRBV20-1 CSAREGSRRGWYEQYF TGCAGTGCTAGAGAAGGATCGCGGAGGGGTTGGTACGAGCAGTACTTC
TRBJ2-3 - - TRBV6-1 CASSEGESLFTDTQYF TGTGCCAGCAGTGAAGGGGAGTCGCTCTTCACAGATACGCAGTATTTT
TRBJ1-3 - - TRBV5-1 CASSPRTLANSGNTIYF TGCGCCAGCAGCCCCCGGACGTTGGCAAATTCTGGAAACACCATATATTTT
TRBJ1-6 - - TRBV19 CASSMASENSPLHF TGTGCCAGTAGTATGGCGTCCGAAAATTCACCCCTCCACTTT